Included here is one T cell receptor (beta chain) sequence, with context. How the authors handled the data: Quantification of nucleated cells was approximated via reference gene primer amplification. Assay: immunoSEQ multiplex PCR; the TCRdb copy retains only in-frame clones and omits some. That table is the source of V, J and clone size, and D and trimming were worked out from the DNA. The sample yields 190,000 or so clones, approximately 90% seen once. The data stem from a study of blood T cell repertoires in COVID-19. Germline values: CDR1 SGHTA, CDR2 FQGNSA. The CDR3 runs 14 residues. J gave up 8 bases and V 4 bases, and 8 bases lay outside the gene matches.

This TCR was sampled from a woman aged 30 to 39 who had recovered from COVID-19. Sequences were obtained from PBMCs or T cells enriched from blood (not recorded which). V usage is TRBV7-2 and J usage is TRBJ1-5; 7 bases align to TRBD1. In nucleotides, the CDR3 is TGTGCCAGCAGCTCAAGGGACAGCCTGAAGCCCCAGCATTTT. It translates to CASSSRDSLKPQHF.